This TCR beta chain was identified in a study of cytomegalovirus exposure and HLA in healthy donors. V was pared by 6 bases and J by 3 bases, with 18 bases between. The V gene's germline CDR1 is SQVTM and CDR2 ANQGSEA. The CDR3 length is 14 residues. 60 Vbeta and 13 Jbeta primers were used in PCR. Repertoires were generated with immunoSEQ multiplex PCR, while TCRdb's copy carries only in-frame clones and drops some. The listing contains 65,000 to 85,000 clones. V is TRBV29-1 and J is TRBJ2-7; D gene ambiguous. This sequence originates from a female donor in good health and CMV-seropositive. Sequenced input: PBMCs. The CDR3 DNA reads as TGCAGCGTGATTCCCGCTGGAGTTGGCTACGAGCAGTACTTC. This gives the protein CSVIPAGVGYEQYF.